A selection of T cell receptor beta chains follows, all from one sample in a study of cytomegalovirus exposure and HLA in healthy donors. Produced via immunoSEQ multiplex PCR; TCRdb's table is partial and in-frame only. The sample lists 150,000 to 200,000 clones; roughly 77% were seen once. Sequenced sample: PBMCs. These receptors were taken from a man between 18 and 35 years old in good health and CMV-seropositive. CDR3s include the opening cysteine and the closing phenylalanine or tryptophan. A D gene is named only where the DNA matches it firmly. Rows may omit the clone size; those that give it use once, few, many or a size class.

j_gene,abundance,v_gene,d_gene,CDR3nt,CDR3aa
TRBJ1-3,NA,TRBV30,NA,TGTGCCTGGAACCGAAGACAGGTGTATGGAAACACCATATATTTT,CAWNRRQVYGNTIYF
TRBJ2-3,NA,TRBV7-8,TRBD2,TGTGCCAGCAGCTACGTCAGCGGGGGGCCAGATACGCAGTATTTT,CASSYVSGGPDTQYF
TRBJ1-1,NA,TRBV6-5,NA,TGTGCCAGCAGTTCCCTCGGGGTAAGGGCTTTCTTT,CASSSLGVRAFF
TRBJ2-2,NA,TRBV2,NA,TGTGCCAGCAGTGTTATTCGTGACACCGGGGAGCTGTTTTTT,CASSVIRDTGELFF
TRBJ2-1,few,TRBV7-9,NA,TGTGCCAGCAGCTTAGTGTCCGATGAGCAGTTCTTC,CASSLVSDEQFF
TRBJ2-3,NA,TRBV19,NA,TGTGCCAGTAAACAGGGCTCACTTCCAAACACAGATACGCAGTATTTT,CASKQGSLPNTDTQYF
TRBJ1-1,NA,TRBV5-1,TRBD1,TGCGCCAGCAGCGCCTCCGGGACAGGGGGGGCCAAAGCTTTCTTT,CASSASGTGGAKAFF
TRBJ1-1,NA,TRBV28,NA,TGTGCCAGCAGTCAGGGCGGCAGCCCTTTACTGAACACTGAAGCTTTCTTT,CASSQGGSPLLNTEAFF
TRBJ2-1,NA,TRBV6-5,TRBD2,TGTGCCTGTCTAGCGGACAATGAGCAGTTCTTC,CACLADNEQFF
TRBJ1-6,NA,TRBV13,NA,TGTGCCAGCAGCTTGCGATATTCACCCCTCCACTTT,CASSLRYSPLHF
TRBJ2-1,NA,TRBV10-1,NA,TGCGCCAGCAGTAGGACGGGGTCCTACAATGAGCAGTTCTTC,CASSRTGSYNEQFF
TRBJ1-1,NA,TRBV7-2,NA,TGTGCCAGCAGCCCAGGATCTATGAACACTGAAGCTTTCTTT,CASSPGSMNTEAFF
TRBJ2-1,NA,TRBV6-1,TRBD2,TGTGCCAGCAGTGCGAGCGGGGCATTCAATGAGCAGTTCTTC,CASSASGAFNEQFF
TRBJ1-5,NA,TRBV5-6,TRBD1,TGTGCCAGCAGCTTCGGGACAGGTGGAGATTATAGCAATCAGCCCCAGCATTTT,CASSFGTGGDYSNQPQHF
TRBJ1-2,NA,TRBV27,NA,TGTGCCAGCAGTTTCAACCGTGAGGATGGCTACACCTTC,CASSFNREDGYTF
TRBJ2-1,NA,TRBV5-4,NA,TGTGCCAGCAGGACGGACACCTTCAATGAGCAGTTCTTC,CASRTDTFNEQFF
TRBJ2-2,NA,TRBV7-2,NA,TGTGCCAGCAGCTTAGCGATACGACAGGTGGACACCGGGGAGCTGTTTTTT,CASSLAIRQVDTGELFF
TRBJ1-2,few,TRBV5-1,TRBD1,TGCGCCAGCAGGCCCAGGACAGGGGGCGCGTACTATGGCTACACCTTC,CASRPRTGGAYYGYTF
TRBJ2-3,once,TRBV9,NA,TGTGCCAGCAGCGTAGGTGGGAGCAACACAGATACGCAGTATTTT,CASSVGGSNTDTQYF
TRBJ2-1,few,TRBV6-4,TRBD1,TGTGCCAGCAGCGATGGACAGGGGACTACCAATGAGCAGTTCTTC,CASSDGQGTTNEQFF
TRBJ1-1,NA,TRBV10-3,NA,TGTGCCATCAGTGACGGGCGGGGTAGAGGGACTGAAGCTTTCTTT,CAISDGRGRGTEAFF
TRBJ2-2,NA,TRBV2,NA,TGTGCCAGCGATCTGGCTACCGGGGAGCTGTTTTTT,CASDLATGELFF
TRBJ2-2,NA,TRBV5-1,NA,TGCGCCAGCAGCTTGGCGGAGGGAGGCGGCACCGGGGAGCTGTTTTTT,CASSLAEGGGTGELFF
TRBJ2-5,few,TRBV9,TRBD2,TGTGCCAGCAGCGTAGGGGTAGCGGGGGGCTTATATCAAGAGACCCAGTACTTC,CASSVGVAGGLYQETQYF
TRBJ1-2,NA,TRBV28,TRBD1,TGTGCCAGCAGTTTATCACAGGGGAGGTATGGCTACACCTTC,CASSLSQGRYGYTF
TRBJ1-1,few,TRBV19,NA,TGTGCCAGTAGTACCCGCAGGGAGAACACTGAAGCTTTCTTT,CASSTRRENTEAFF
TRBJ1-2,NA,TRBV29-1,NA,TGCAGCGTTGTAGCCAGAGATAACTATGGCTACACCTTC,CSVVARDNYGYTF
TRBJ2-3,NA,TRBV5-4,TRBD1,TGTGCCAGCAGCTCGGACAGGGCGGGTACGCAGTATTTT,CASSSDRAGTQYF
TRBJ1-1,NA,TRBV19,TRBD1,TGTGCCAGTAGTGTCGACAGGGTGGCTGAAGCTTTCTTT,CASSVDRVAEAFF
TRBJ1-1,few,TRBV11-1,NA,TGTGCCAGCAGCTTTCCACACCTCGACACTGAAGCTTTCTTT,CASSFPHLDTEAFF
TRBJ1-1,NA,TRBV30,NA,TGTGCCTGGCAAACTTACACTGAAGCTTTCTTT,CAWQTYTEAFF
TRBJ1-1,NA,TRBV5-1,NA,TGCGCCAGCAGCTTCGGGCCCGGGGACACTGAAGCTTTCTTT,CASSFGPGDTEAFF
TRBJ1-2,NA,TRBV10-3,NA,TGTGCCATCAGTGAAGGGCAGGAGGTTGGCTACACCTTC,CAISEGQEVGYTF
TRBJ1-1,NA,TRBV15,NA,TGTGCCACCAGCAGAGATCAGACTGAAGCTTTCTTT,CATSRDQTEAFF
TRBJ2-1,NA,TRBV23-1,TRBD2,TGCGCCAGCAGTCAATCGTCGGGGACTAGCGGGAGAGGCTGCAATGAGCAGTTCTTC,CASSQSSGTSGRGCNEQFF
TRBJ2-3,NA,TRBV5-1,TRBD2,TGCGCCAGCAGCGTAACTAGCGGGAAGGACGTTGATACGCAGTATTTT,CASSVTSGKDVDTQYF
TRBJ1-4,NA,TRBV11-2,TRBD1,TGTGCCAGCAGCCCCGGGACAGGGAATGAAAAACTGTTTTTT,CASSPGTGNEKLFF
TRBJ2-2,NA,TRBV5-1,NA,TGCGCCAGCAGCTTGGTAGCGAGGTGGACCGGGGAGCTGTTTTTT,CASSLVARWTGELFF
TRBJ1-4,NA,TRBV19,NA,TGTGCCAGTAGGAAACAGGGAAAAAATGAAAAACTGTTTTTT,CASRKQGKNEKLFF
TRBJ2-6,NA,TRBV28,TRBD1,TGTGCCAGCAGTTTTATCCCCAGGGGGCTTGGGGCCAACGTCCTGACTTTC,CASSFIPRGLGANVLTF